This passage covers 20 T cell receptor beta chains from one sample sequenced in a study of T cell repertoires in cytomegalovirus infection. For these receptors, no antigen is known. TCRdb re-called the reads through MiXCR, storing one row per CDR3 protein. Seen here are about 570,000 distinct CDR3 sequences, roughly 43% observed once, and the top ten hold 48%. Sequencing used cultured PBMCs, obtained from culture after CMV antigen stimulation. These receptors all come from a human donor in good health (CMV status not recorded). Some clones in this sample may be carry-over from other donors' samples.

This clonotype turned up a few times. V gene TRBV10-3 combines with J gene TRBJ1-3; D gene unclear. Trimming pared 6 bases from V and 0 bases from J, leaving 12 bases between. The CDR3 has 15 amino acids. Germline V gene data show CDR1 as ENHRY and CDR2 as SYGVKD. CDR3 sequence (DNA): TGTGCCATCAGGGACCCTTCCAACTCTGGAAACACCATATATTTT. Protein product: CAIRDPSNSGNTIYF.

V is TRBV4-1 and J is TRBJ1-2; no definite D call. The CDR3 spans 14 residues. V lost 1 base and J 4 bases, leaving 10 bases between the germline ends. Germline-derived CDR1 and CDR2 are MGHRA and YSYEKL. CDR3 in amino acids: CASSQATGFYGYTF. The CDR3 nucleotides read TGCGCCAGCAGCCAAGCCACGGGTTTCTATGGCTACACCTTC.

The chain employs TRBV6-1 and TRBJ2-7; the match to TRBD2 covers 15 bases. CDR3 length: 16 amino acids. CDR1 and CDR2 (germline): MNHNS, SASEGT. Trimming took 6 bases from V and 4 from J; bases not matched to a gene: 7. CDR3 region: CASRPGTSGGPYEQYF. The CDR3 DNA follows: TGTGCCAGCAGGCCCGGGACTAGCGGGGGGCCTTACGAGCAGTACTTC.

The CDR3 DNA is TGTGCCAGCAGTCCTCCGGGGATATCGGATGAAAAACTGTTTTTT. Its translation is CASSPPGISDEKLFF. The chain uses TRBV12-3 or TRBV12-4 and TRBJ1-4; D gene ambiguous. The CDR3 spans 15 residues. The V end lost 5 bases, the J end lost 6 bases, and 16 bases lay between the germline ends.

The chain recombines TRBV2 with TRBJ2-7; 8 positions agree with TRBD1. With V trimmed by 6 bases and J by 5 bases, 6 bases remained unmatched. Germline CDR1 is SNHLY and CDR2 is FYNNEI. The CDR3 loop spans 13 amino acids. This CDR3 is CASRDTGGNEQYF. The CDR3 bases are TGTGCCAGCAGGGATACAGGGGGAAACGAGCAGTACTTC. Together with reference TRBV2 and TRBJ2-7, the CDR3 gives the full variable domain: EPEVTQTPSHQVTQMGQEVILRCVPISNHLYFYWYRQILGQKVEFLVSFYNNEISEKSEIFDDQFSVERPDGSNFTLKIRSTKLEDSAMYFCASRDTGGNEQYFGPGTRLTVT.

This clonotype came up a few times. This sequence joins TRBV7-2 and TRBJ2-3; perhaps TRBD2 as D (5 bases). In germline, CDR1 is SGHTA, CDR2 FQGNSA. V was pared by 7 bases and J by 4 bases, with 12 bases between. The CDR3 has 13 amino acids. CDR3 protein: CASIEDSADTQYF. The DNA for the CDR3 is TGTGCCAGCATCGAGGACTCTGCAGATACGCAGTATTTT.

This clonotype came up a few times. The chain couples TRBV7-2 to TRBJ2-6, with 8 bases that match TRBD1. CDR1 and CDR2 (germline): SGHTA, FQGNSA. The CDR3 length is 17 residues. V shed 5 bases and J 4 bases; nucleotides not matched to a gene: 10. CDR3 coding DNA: TGTGCCAGCAGCCCTGGGCAGGGGGCGCGGGGGGCCAACGTCCTGACTTTC. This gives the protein CASSPGQGARGANVLTF.

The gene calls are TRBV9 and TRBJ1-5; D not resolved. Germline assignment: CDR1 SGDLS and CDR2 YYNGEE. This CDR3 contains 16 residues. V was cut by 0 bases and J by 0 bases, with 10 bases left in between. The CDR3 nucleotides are TGTGCCAGCAGCGTAGGGGCCGGGTATAGCAATCAGCCCCAGCATTTT. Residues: CASSVGAGYSNQPQHF. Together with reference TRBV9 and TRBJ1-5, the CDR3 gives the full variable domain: DSGVTQTPKHLITATGQRVTLRCSPRSGDLSVYWYQQSLDQGLQFLIQYYNGEERAKGNILERFSAQQFPDLHSELNLSSLELGDSALYFCASSVGAGYSNQPQHFGDGTRLSIL.

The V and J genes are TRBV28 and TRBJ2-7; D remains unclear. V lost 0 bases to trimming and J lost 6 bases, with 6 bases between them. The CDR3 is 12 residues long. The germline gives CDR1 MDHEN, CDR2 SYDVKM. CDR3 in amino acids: CASSLWGSEQYF. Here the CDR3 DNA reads TGTGCCAGCAGTTTATGGGGTAGCGAGCAGTACTTC. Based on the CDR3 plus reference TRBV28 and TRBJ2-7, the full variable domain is DVKVTQSSRYLVKRTGEKVFLECVQDMDHENMFWYRQDPGLGLRLIYFSYDVKMKEKGDIPEGYSVSREKKERFSLILESASTNQTSMYLCASSLWGSEQYFGPGTRLTVT.

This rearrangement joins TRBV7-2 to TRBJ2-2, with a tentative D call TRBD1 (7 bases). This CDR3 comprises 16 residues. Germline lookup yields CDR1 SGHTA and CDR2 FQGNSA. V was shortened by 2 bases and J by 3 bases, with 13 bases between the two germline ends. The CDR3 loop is CASSLRRGLDTGELFF. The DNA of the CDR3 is TGTGCCAGCAGCTTAAGGAGGGGGCTGGACACCGGGGAGCTGTTTTTT.

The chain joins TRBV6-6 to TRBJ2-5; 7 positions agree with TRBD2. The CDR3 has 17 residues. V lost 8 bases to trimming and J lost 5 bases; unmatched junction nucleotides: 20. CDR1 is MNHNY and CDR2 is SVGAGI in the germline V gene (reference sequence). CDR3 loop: CASPLEAGRWRGETQYF. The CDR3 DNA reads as TGTGCCAGCCCCCTAGAGGCCGGTCGCTGGCGGGGGGAGACCCAGTACTTC.

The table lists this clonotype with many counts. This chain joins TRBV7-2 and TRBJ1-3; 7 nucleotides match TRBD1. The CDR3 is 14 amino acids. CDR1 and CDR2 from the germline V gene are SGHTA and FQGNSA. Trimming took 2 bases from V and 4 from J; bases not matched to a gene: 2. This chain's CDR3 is CASSLRTGGNTIYF. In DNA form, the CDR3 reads TGTGCCAGCAGCTTAAGGACAGGCGGAAACACCATATATTTT.

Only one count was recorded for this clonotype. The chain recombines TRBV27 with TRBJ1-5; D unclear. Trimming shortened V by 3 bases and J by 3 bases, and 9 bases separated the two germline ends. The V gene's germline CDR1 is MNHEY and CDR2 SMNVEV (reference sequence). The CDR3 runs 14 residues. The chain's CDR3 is CASSFARFNQPQHF. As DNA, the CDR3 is TGTGCCAGCAGTTTTGCCAGATTCAATCAGCCCCAGCATTTT.

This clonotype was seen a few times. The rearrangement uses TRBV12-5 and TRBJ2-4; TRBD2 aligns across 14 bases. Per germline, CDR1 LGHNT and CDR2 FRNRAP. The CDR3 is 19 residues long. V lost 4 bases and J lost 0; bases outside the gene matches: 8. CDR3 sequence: CASGSVGLAGGLAKNIQYF. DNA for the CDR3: TGTGCTAGTGGTTCCGTCGGACTAGCGGGGGGCCTAGCCAAAAACATTCAGTACTTC. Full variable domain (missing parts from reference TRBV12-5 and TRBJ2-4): DARVTQTPRHKVTEMGQEVTMRCQPILGHNTVFWYRQTMMQGLELLAYFRNRAPLDDSGMPKDRFSAEMPDATLATLKIQPSEPRDSAVYFCASGSVGLAGGLAKNIQYFGAGTRLSVL.

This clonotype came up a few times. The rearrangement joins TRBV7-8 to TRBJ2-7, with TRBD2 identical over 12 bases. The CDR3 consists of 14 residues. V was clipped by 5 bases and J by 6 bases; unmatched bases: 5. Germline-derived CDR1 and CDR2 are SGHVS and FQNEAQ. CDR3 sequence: CASSLLAGGGEQYF. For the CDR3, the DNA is TGTGCCAGCAGCCTCCTAGCGGGAGGGGGCGAGCAGTACTTC.

CDR3 protein: CSVDPRGLVGSTDTQYF. The CDR3 coding sequence is TGCAGCGTTGATCCCCGGGGATTAGTTGGGAGCACAGATACGCAGTATTTT. This chain uses TRBV29-1 with TRBJ2-3; a possible D gene is TRBD2 (5 bases). The CDR3 length is 17 residues. Germline loops: CDR1 SQVTM, CDR2 ANQGSEA. The V end was cut by 3 bases, the J end by 0 bases, with 19 bases between.

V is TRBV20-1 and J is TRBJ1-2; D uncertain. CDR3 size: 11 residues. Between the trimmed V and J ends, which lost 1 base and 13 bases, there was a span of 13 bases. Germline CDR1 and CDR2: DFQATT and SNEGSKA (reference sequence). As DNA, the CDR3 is TGCAGTGCTAGAGCCAGTCAGAGTAGCACCTTC. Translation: CSARASQSSTF.

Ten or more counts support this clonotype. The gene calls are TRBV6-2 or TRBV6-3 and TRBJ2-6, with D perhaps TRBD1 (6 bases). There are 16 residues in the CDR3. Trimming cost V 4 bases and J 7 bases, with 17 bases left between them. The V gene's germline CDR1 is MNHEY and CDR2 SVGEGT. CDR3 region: CASSSYRDNPANVLTF. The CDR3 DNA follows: TGTGCCAGCAGTTCGTACCGGGACAACCCCGCCAACGTCCTGACTTTC.

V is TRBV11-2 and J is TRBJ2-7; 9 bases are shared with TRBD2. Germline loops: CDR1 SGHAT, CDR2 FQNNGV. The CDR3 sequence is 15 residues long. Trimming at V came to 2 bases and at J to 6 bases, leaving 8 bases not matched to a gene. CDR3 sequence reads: CASSLIRGRAFEQYF. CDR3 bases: TGTGCCAGCAGCTTAATCCGCGGGAGGGCCTTCGAGCAGTACTTC. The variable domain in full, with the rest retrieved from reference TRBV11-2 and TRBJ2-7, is EAGVAQSPRYKIIEKRQSVAFWCNPISGHATLYWYQQILGQGPKLLIQFQNNGVVDDSQLPKDRFSAERLKGVDSTLKIQPAKLEDSAVYLCASSLIRGRAFEQYFGPGTRLTVT.

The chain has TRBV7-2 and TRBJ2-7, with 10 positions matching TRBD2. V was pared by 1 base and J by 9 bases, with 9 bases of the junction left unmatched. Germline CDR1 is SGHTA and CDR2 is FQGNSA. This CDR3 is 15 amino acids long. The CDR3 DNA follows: TGTGCCAGCAGCTTAGGCGGGTCTAGCGGGAGTGGGCAGTACTTC. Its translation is CASSLGGSSGSGQYF.